This is a list of T cell receptor beta chains from one sample in a study of T cell responses to AZD1222 COVID-19 vaccine. Sequencing used immunoSEQ multiplex PCR; TCRdb keeps in-frame clones, though not all of them. This sample has roughly 100,000 clones; 91% occur once, and the top ten carry 45%. The sample consisted of peripheral blood, taken on day 0 of AZD1222 vaccination. The source is an adult in good health. The CDR3 runs from the conserved cysteine through the conserved F or W. A D gene is named only where the DNA matches it firmly. Only some rows state a clone size, as once, few, many or a class for expanded clones.

TRBV28	TRBJ1-1	.	TRBD1	CASSIDRGLDEAFF	TGTGCCAGCAGTATCGACAGGGGGCTGGATGAAGCTTTCTTT
TRBV28	TRBJ1-1	.	.	CASSLAGLSEAFF	TGTGCCAGCAGCCTCGCTGGACTGTCTGAAGCTTTCTTT
TRBV11-2	TRBJ1-6	.	.	CASSLEGQINSPLHF	TGTGCCAGCAGCTTAGAAGGACAGATCAATTCACCCCTCCACTTT
TRBV5-1	TRBJ2-7	.	TRBD1	CASSLGQGDEQYF	TGCGCCAGCAGCTTAGGACAGGGGGACGAGCAGTACTTC
TRBV11-2	TRBJ2-7	.	.	CASSTGVVYEQYF	TGTGCCAGCAGTACCGGGGTGGTTTACGAGCAGTACTTC
TRBV23-1	TRBJ2-3	.	TRBD2	CASPVRRAGGPDTQYF	TGCGCCAGCCCAGTCCGACGGGCGGGAGGCCCCGATACGCAGTATTTT
TRBV11-2	TRBJ2-7	.	.	CASSLGAGSYEQYF	TGTGCCAGCAGCTTAGGAGCAGGCTCCTACGAGCAGTACTTC
TRBV6-4	TRBJ1-1	.	TRBD1	CASSEGRQGAYNTEAFF	TGTGCCAGCAGCGAAGGGAGACAGGGGGCTTACAACACTGAAGCTTTCTTT
TRBV6-5	TRBJ2-7	.	.	CASSYRRSNDEQYF	TGTGCCAGCAGTTATCGCAGGAGTAACGACGAGCAGTACTTC
TRBV28	TRBJ2-7	.	TRBD1	CASSLSGGGYEQYF	TGTGCCAGCAGTTTATCAGGGGGTGGGTACGAGCAGTACTTC
TRBV29-1	TRBJ2-2	.	TRBD2	CSVASGAPNTGELFF	TGCAGCGTTGCTAGCGGGGCCCCGAACACCGGGGAGCTGTTTTTT
TRBV6-1	TRBJ2-1	.	TRBD2	CASSGGLSSSYNEQFF	TGTGCCAGCAGTGGGGGACTATCGAGCTCCTACAATGAGCAGTTCTTC
TRBV19	TRBJ1-5	.	.	CASSERGTSNQPQHF	TGTGCCAGTAGTGAACGAGGTACTAGCAATCAGCCCCAGCATTTT
TRBV27	TRBJ2-3	once	TRBD2	CASSPGLGDTQYF	TGTGCCAGCAGTCCCGGACTAGGAGATACGCAGTATTTT
TRBV5-4	TRBJ2-3	.	.	CASTVRDTQYF	TGTGCCAGCACCGTGAGGGATACGCAGTATTTT
TRBV28	TRBJ2-1	.	TRBD1	CASGDRKQFF	TGTGCCAGCGGGGACAGAAAGCAGTTCTTC
TRBV18	TRBJ2-3	.	.	CASSHWTRTDTQYF	TGTGCCAGCTCACACTGGACACGCACAGATACGCAGTATTTT
TRBV6-2/TRBV6-3	TRBJ2-1	.	.	CASSYSQGGEQFF	TGTGCCAGCAGTTACTCTCAGGGCGGTGAGCAGTTCTTC